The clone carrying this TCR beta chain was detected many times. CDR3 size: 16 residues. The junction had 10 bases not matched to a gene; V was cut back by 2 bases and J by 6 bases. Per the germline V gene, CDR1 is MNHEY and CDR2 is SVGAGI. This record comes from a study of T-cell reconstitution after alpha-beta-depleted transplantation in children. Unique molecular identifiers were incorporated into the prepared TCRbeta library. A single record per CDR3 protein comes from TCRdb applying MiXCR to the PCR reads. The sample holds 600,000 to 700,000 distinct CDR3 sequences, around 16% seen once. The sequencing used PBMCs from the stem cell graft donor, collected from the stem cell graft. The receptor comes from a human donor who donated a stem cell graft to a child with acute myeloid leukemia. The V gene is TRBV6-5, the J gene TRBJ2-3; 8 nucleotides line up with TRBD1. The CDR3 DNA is TGTGCCAGCAGTTACAGATGGGGGACAGGAATTGATACGCAGTATTTT. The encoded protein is CASSYRWGTGIDTQYF.